These T cell receptor beta chains were read from a single sample in a study of shared clonotypes between healthy human individuals. Measured with immunoSEQ multiplex PCR; TCRdb has only the in-frame clones, and not every one. The sample has roughly 2,000,000 clones, around 93% seen once. The sequencing sample was made of naive CD8+ T cells from PBMCs. The receptor set was obtained from a man between 18 and 29 years old in good health. Some clones in this sample may be carry-over from other donors' samples. Each CDR3 is given with its conserved first and last residue. The order of the fields is D gene, V gene, clone size, J gene, CDR3 DNA, CDR3 protein. D genes are given only for firm matches. For some rows the clone size is stated as once, few or many, or as a class when expanded; others skip it.

.	TRBV28	.	TRBJ1-5	TGTGCCAGCAGCCCGGGCCGGTGGGGGGGGCCCCAGCATTTT	CASSPGRWGGPQHF
TRBD1	TRBV5-6	.	TRBJ1-3	TGTGCCAGCAGTTACGGACAGGGGGCGCGTTATGGAAACACCATATATTTT	CASSYGQGARYGNTIYF
TRBD1	TRBV30	.	TRBJ1-2	TGTGCCTGGAGTCCCTTAACGACAGGGTCGAACTATGGCTACACCTTC	CAWSPLTTGSNYGYTF
.	TRBV19	few	TRBJ1-1	TGTGCCAGCGGGTTTTGGGCCGCTGAAGCTTTCTTT	CASGFWAAEAFF
.	TRBV7-3	once	TRBJ2-1	TGTGCCAGCAGCTTAAAGCCCCTGATGAGCTCCTACAATGAGCAGTTCTTC	CASSLKPLMSSYNEQFF
.	TRBV11-2	.	TRBJ2-5	TGTGCCAGCAGCTTAGTCAGCAGGGAGGAGACCCAGTACTTC	CASSLVSREETQYF
TRBD2	TRBV7-9	.	TRBJ2-3	TGTGCCAGCAGCTTAGGGCCTAGCGGGAGAGATACGCAGTATTTT	CASSLGPSGRDTQYF
.	TRBV9	once	TRBJ2-1	TGTGCCAGCAGCGGACGGACTGCCCCCGGGAATGAGCAGTTCTTC	CASSGRTAPGNEQFF
TRBD2	TRBV9	.	TRBJ2-1	TGTGCCAGCAGCCTTGGGACTAGCGGGAGGGCCAAACAGTTCTTC	CASSLGTSGRAKQFF
TRBD2	TRBV4-1	.	TRBJ2-1	TGCGCCAGCAGCCAAGATGTCACTAGCGGGAGGGCCCCGACGTTCTTC	CASSQDVTSGRAPTFF
.	TRBV27	.	TRBJ2-4	TGTGCCAGCAGTGACGGTGGGGAAAACATTCAGTACTTC	CASSDGGENIQYF
TRBD1	TRBV6-5	once	TRBJ1-4	TGTGCCAGCAGCCTCAGTGGGTCAGGGGGTGAAAAACTGTTTTTT	CASSLSGSGGEKLFF
TRBD1	TRBV19	.	TRBJ2-2	TGTGCCACCAAAACAGGGGGCTACACCGGGGAGCTGTTTTTT	CATKTGGYTGELFF
.	TRBV6-1	.	TRBJ2-1	TGTGCCAGCAGTGAGCTAGCTGAGCAGTTCTTC	CASSELAEQFF
.	TRBV2	.	TRBJ2-7	TGTGCCAGCAGGGCCCGGGACCGCTACGAGCAGTACTTC	CASRARDRYEQYF
TRBD2	TRBV27	.	TRBJ2-3	TGTGCCAGCAGTTTATTGCGGCTAGCGGGAGTGGAAGATACGCAGTATTTT	CASSLLRLAGVEDTQYF
.	TRBV12-2	.	TRBJ2-7	TGTGCAAGTCGCTTAGCCCAACGTCCCGAGCAGTACTTC	CASRLAQRPEQYF
.	TRBV5-4	few	TRBJ2-1	TGTGCCAGCAGCTTTACGGGGAATGAGCAGTTCTTC	CASSFTGNEQFF
.	TRBV15	.	TRBJ1-4	TGTGCCACCAGCAGAGATGCCACTAATGAAAAACTGTTTTTT	CATSRDATNEKLFF
.	TRBV19	.	TRBJ2-7	TGTGCCAGTAGTATGTGGCAGCCCCCCTACGAGCAGTACTTC	CASSMWQPPYEQYF
.	TRBV27	.	TRBJ2-1	TGTGCCAGCAGTCCGGGACGTGAGGGGTCCTACAATGAGCAGTTCTTC	CASSPGREGSYNEQFF
.	TRBV27	few	TRBJ2-7	TGTGCCAGCAGTTTTGGGGGAACCTACGAGCAGTACTTC	CASSFGGTYEQYF
.	TRBV7-9	once	TRBJ1-2	TGTGCCAGCAGCTTTTACAGTGACTATGGCTACACCTTC	CASSFYSDYGYTF
.	TRBV10-3	.	TRBJ1-1	TGTGCCATCAGTGAGTCCAGGAACACTGAAGCTTTCTTT	CAISESRNTEAFF
TRBD1	TRBV7-8	.	TRBJ1-5	TGTGCCAGCAGCGAGGGACAGAACAATCAGCCCCAGCATTTT	CASSEGQNNQPQHF
TRBD1	TRBV6-1	.	TRBJ1-1	TGTGCCAGCAGCATGGCAGGGGGAGGAGGCACTGAAGCTTTCTTT	CASSMAGGGGTEAFF
TRBD1	TRBV27	.	TRBJ1-5	TGTGCCAGCAGTGAGACCTCAGGGGGAGGGCAGCCCCAGCATTTT	CASSETSGGGQPQHF
.	TRBV5-6	.	TRBJ2-1	TGTGCCAGCAGCTTGGCAGTTTCCTACAATGAGCAGTTCTTC	CASSLAVSYNEQFF
TRBD2	TRBV7-9	.	TRBJ2-7	TGTGCCAGCAGCATTGGACTAGGAGGTTACTACGAGCAGTACTTC	CASSIGLGGYYEQYF
.	TRBV19	.	TRBJ1-4	TGTGCCAGTAGTATTACCTACGCAACTAATGAAAAACTGTTTTTT	CASSITYATNEKLFF
.	TRBV6-6	.	TRBJ2-1	TGTGCCAGCATAGGCAGGGGATCCTACAATGAGCAGTTCTTC	CASIGRGSYNEQFF
TRBD2	TRBV4-1	.	TRBJ2-7	TGCGCCAGCAGCCAAGCGCAGCGGGAGGGTTACGAGCAGTACTTC	CASSQAQREGYEQYF
.	TRBV6-5	.	TRBJ1-1	TGTGCCAGCAGTTTGGGGGCCCTAAACACTGAAGCTTTCTTT	CASSLGALNTEAFF
.	TRBV27	once	TRBJ2-7	TGTGCCAGCAGTCCAGAACCTAACTACGAGCAGTACTTC	CASSPEPNYEQYF
TRBD1	TRBV5-4	.	TRBJ2-3	TGTGCCAGTTGGGTCGGGACAGGCAGCACAGATACGCAGTATTTT	CASWVGTGSTDTQYF
.	TRBV7-8	.	TRBJ2-6	TGTGCCAGCAGCTCTTACTACTCTGGGGCCAACGTCCTGACTTTC	CASSSYYSGANVLTF
.	TRBV7-3	.	TRBJ2-5	TGTGCCAGCAGCTACCGGGGTGGGAGAGGAGAGACCCAGTACTTC	CASSYRGGRGETQYF
TRBD1	TRBV28	once	TRBJ1-1	TGTGCCAGCAGTTCGCTCTGGGACAGGGCAAGCGGAAACACTGAAGCTTTCTTT	CASSSLWDRASGNTEAFF
TRBD2	TRBV5-6	.	TRBJ2-2	TGTGCCAGCAGCGCCGGGACTAGCGGGAACACCGGGGAGCTGTTTTTT	CASSAGTSGNTGELFF
TRBD2	TRBV13	.	TRBJ2-1	TGTGCCAGCAGCCGCCTCCGTAGCGGGAGGCCCCACCACTACAATGAGCAGTTCTTC	CASSRLRSGRPHHYNEQFF
.	TRBV28	.	TRBJ1-3	TGTGCCAGCAGTTTATATCAGGCTGGAAACACCATATATTTT	CASSLYQAGNTIYF
TRBD1	TRBV19	.	TRBJ2-7	TGTGCCAGTAGTATAGATGGGACGGGACAGGCCTCCTACGAGCAGTACTTC	CASSIDGTGQASYEQYF
.	TRBV27	few	TRBJ2-1	TGTGCCAGCAGCCCGATTCTGGGGATGCATGAGCAGTTCTTC	CASSPILGMHEQFF
.	TRBV19	.	TRBJ2-2	TGTGCCAGTAGCTCTCTGAGGGAGTCAAACACCGGGGAGCTGTTTTTT	CASSSLRESNTGELFF
.	TRBV28	.	TRBJ2-7	TGTGCCAGCAGTTTGGTAGGGGAGCAGTACTTC	CASSLVGEQYF